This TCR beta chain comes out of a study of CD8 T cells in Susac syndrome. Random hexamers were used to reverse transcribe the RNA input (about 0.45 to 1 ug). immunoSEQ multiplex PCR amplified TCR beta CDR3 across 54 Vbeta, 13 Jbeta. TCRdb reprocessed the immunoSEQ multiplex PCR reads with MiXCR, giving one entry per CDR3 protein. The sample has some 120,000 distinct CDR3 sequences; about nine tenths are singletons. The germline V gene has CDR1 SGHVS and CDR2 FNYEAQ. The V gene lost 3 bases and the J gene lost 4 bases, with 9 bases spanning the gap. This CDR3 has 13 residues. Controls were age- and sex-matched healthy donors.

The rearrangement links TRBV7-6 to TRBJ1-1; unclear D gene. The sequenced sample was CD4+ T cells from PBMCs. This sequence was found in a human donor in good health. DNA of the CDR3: TGTGCCAGCAGCTTGTCCGAGAGCACTGAAGCTTTCTTT. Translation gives CASSLSESTEAFF.